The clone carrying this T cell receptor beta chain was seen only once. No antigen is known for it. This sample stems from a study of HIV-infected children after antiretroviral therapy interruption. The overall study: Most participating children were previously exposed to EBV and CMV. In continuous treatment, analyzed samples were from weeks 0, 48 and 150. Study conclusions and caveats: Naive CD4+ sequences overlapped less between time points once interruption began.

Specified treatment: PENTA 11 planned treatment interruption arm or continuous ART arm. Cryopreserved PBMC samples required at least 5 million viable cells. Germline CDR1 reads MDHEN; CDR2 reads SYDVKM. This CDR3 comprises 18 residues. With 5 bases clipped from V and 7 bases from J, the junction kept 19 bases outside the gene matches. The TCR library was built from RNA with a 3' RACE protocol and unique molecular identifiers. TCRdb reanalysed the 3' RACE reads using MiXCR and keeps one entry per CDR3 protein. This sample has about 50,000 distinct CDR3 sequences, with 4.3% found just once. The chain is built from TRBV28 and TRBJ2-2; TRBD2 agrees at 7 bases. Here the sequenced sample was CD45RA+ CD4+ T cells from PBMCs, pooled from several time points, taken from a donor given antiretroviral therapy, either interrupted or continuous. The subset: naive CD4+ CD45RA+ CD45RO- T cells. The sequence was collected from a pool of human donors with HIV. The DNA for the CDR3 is TGTGCCAGCAGTATTACCAGTTTTTCGAGACTAGCTAACGGGGAGCTGTTTTTT. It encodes CASSITSFSRLANGELFF.